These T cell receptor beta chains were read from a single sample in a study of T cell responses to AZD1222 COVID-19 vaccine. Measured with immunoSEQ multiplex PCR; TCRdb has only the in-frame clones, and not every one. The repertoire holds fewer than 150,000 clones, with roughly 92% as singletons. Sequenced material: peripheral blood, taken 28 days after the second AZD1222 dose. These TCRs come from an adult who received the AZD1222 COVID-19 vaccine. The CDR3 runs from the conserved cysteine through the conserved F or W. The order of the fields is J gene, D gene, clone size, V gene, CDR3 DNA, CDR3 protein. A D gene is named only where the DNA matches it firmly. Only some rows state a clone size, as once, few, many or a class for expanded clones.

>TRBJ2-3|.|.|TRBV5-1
TGCGCCAGCAGCTCCGGGACGGCAAGCACAGATACGCAGTATTTT
CASSSGTASTDTQYF
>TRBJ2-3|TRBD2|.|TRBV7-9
TGTGCCAGCAGCGCAGGGACTAGAAAGACGCAGTATTTT
CASSAGTRKTQYF
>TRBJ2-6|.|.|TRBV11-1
TGTGCCAGCAGCCGGTACTCTGGGGCCAACGTCCTGACTTTC
CASSRYSGANVLTF
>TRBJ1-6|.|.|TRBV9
TGTGCCAGCAGCGTGGGGCCAACACCCTATAATTCACCCCTCCACTTT
CASSVGPTPYNSPLHF
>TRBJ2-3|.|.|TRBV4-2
TGTGCCAGCAGCCAGGCCACAAGACGAAGCGCAGATACGCAGTATTTT
CASSQATRRSADTQYF
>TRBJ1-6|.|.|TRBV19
TGTGCCAGTAGTCCTCAGGGGAGGAACTCACCCCTCCACTTT
CASSPQGRNSPLHF
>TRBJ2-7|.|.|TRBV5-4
TGTGCCAGCAGCCCAGGGGGGGGAGGCAAGCAGTACTTC
CASSPGGGGKQYF
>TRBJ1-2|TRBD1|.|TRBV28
TGTGCCAGCAGTTTAAACAGGGGCAGACCGGGGGGTTATGGCTACACCTTC
CASSLNRGRPGGYGYTF
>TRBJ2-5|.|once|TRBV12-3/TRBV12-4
TGTGCCAGCAGTCGGGCCAGGGAGACCCAGTACTTC
CASSRARETQYF
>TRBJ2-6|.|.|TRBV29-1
TGCAGCGTTGAGAGGGACACGGACTCTGGGGCCAACGTCCTGACTTTC
CSVERDTDSGANVLTF
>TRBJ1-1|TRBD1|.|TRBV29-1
TGCAGCGTTGATAGGGACAGGGGGACTGAAGCTTTCTTT
CSVDRDRGTEAFF
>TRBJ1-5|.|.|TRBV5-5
TGTGCCAGCAGCTTGCGATCTAATCAGCCCCAGCATTTT
CASSLRSNQPQHF
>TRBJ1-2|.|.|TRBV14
TGTGCCAGCAGCCGAAGGATAGCGGATGGCTACACCTTC
CASSRRIADGYTF
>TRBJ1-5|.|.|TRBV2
TGTGCCAGCAGTGATAGTCCGGGAAGGCCGCCCCAGCATTTT
CASSDSPGRPPQHF
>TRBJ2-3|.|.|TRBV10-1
TGCGCCAGCAGGGCCTCGATGGAGGATACGCAGTATTTT
CASRASMEDTQYF
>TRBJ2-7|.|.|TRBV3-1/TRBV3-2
TGTGCCAGCAGCCAAGATCAATTGGGCGAGCAGTACTTC
CASSQDQLGEQYF
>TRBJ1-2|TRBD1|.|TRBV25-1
TGTGCCAGCAGTGCTGAGGGGGCGCGCGGCTACACCTTC
CASSAEGARGYTF
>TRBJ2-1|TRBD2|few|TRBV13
TGTGCCAGCAGCTCGATACTAGCGGGAGTTAATGAGCAGTTCTTC
CASSSILAGVNEQFF
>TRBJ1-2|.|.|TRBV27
TGTGCCAGCAGTCCGCAAGGGGGGCAATCCTATGGCTACACCTTC
CASSPQGGQSYGYTF
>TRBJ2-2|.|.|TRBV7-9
TGTGCCAGCAGCTTGGGAGGGGGCCCCGGGGAGCTGTTTTTT
CASSLGGGPGELFF
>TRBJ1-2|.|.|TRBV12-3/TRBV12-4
TGTGCCAGCAGAAGCGTACGCGATGGCTACACCTTC
CASRSVRDGYTF
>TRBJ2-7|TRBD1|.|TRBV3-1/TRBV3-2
TGTGCCAGCAGCTTAGGACAGGATGGCGAGCAGTACTTC
CASSLGQDGEQYF
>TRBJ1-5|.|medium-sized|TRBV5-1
TGCGCCAGCAAAGAGGGGGGAGACAATCAGCCCCAGCATTTT
CASKEGGDNQPQHF
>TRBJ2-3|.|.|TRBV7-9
TGTGCCAGCATCCAGAGAGATACGCAGTATTTT
CASIQRDTQYF
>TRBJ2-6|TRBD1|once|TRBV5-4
TGTGCCAGCAGCCCCGGGACAGGGGGCTCTACTGGGGCCAACGTCCTGACTTTC
CASSPGTGGSTGANVLTF
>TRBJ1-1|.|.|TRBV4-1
TGCGCCAGCAGCCAAAGGACAGAGTCTGAAGCTTTCTTT
CASSQRTESEAFF
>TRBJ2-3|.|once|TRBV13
TGTGCCAGCAGCTTATCCCTCCAAGGGGCGGGGGCTCATGGAGGGGAGCAGTATTTT
CASSLSLQGAGAHGGEQYF
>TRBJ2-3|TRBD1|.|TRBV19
TGTGCCAGTAGTATAGATCCGCCCCCCGGGACAGGAGTTACAGATACGCAGTATTTT
CASSIDPPPGTGVTDTQYF
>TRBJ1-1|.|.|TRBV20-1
TGCAGTGCTAGAGGGGGAGTATCAGCTTTCTTT
CSARGGVSAFF
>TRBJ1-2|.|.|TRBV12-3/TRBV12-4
TGTGCCAGCAGTCTAAACCGTCTCTATGGCTACACCTTC
CASSLNRLYGYTF
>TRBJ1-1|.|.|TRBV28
TGTGCCATAAGAACACGGGGTTTGAACACTGAAGCTTTCTTT
CAIRTRGLNTEAFF
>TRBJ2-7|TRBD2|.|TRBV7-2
TGTGCCAGCAGCTTAGCGGGACTAGCGGGGGGGAGCTCCTACGAGCAGTACTTC
CASSLAGLAGGSSYEQYF
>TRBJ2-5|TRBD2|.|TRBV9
TGTGCCAGCAGCGTAGCTCCGGGACTAGCGGGGGGCCAAGAGACCCAGTACTTC
CASSVAPGLAGGQETQYF
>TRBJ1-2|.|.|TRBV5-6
TGTGCCAGCCAAGTGGGAGCCTACTATGGCTACACCTTC
CASQVGAYYGYTF
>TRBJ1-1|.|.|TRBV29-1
TGCAGCGCTATTGACGGGAGTGACACTGGTTGGAAAGCTTTCTTT
CSAIDGSDTGWKAFF
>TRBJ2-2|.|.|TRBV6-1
TGTGCCAGCAGTGAGGGGCGCACCGGGGAGCTGTTTTTT
CASSEGRTGELFF
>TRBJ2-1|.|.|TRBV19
TGTGCCAGTAGTTTGGACCCTAGGGGTCTATCCTACAATGAGCAGTTCTTC
CASSLDPRGLSYNEQFF
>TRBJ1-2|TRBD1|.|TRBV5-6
TGTGCCAGCAGCGAGGACAGGGGGCAGGACTATGGCTACACCTTC
CASSEDRGQDYGYTF
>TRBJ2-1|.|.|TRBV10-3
TGTGCCTCGGGGAAGAATGAGCAGTTCTTC
CASGKNEQFF
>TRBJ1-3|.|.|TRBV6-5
TGTGCCAGCAGTTTAGGACCGTTCTCTGGAAACACCATATATTTT
CASSLGPFSGNTIYF
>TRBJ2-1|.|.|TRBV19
TGTGCCACTCAGCAAGAGGGGAGGTACAATGAGCAGTTCTTC
CATQQEGRYNEQFF
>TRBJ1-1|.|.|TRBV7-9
TGTGCCAGCAGCCCCCAGGAGGGGGGCACTGAAGCTTTCTTT
CASSPQEGGTEAFF
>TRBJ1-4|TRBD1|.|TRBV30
TGTGCCTGGAGTCGGACAGGGACTAATGAAAAACTGTTTTTT
CAWSRTGTNEKLFF
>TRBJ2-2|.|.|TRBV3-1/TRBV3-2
TGTGCCAGCAGCCGTCGTCGTATAGGGATAGCCGGGGAGCTGTTTTTT
CASSRRRIGIAGELFF
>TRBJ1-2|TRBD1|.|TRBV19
TGTGCCAGTAGACCAGGGGGCTCCTATGGCTACACCTTC
CASRPGGSYGYTF
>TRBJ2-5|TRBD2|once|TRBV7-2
TGTGCCAGCACCTTCGGGAGCGGGGGCGGAGAGACCCAGTACTTC
CASTFGSGGGETQYF
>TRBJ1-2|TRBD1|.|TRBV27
TGTGCCAGCAGTTTACAGCGGGGACAGCCTATTTATGGCTACACCTTC
CASSLQRGQPIYGYTF
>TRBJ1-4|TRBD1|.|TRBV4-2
TGTGCCAGCAGCCAAAGAGGGACAGACAATGAAAAACTGTTTTTT
CASSQRGTDNEKLFF
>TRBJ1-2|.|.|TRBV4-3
TGCGCCAGCAGCCAAGGTAGGGTAGGCTACACCTTC
CASSQGRVGYTF
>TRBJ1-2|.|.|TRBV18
TGTGCCAGCTCACCAGGGCTAGGGGTCGACACCTTC
CASSPGLGVDTF
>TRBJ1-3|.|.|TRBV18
TGTGCCAGCTCACCAGCAGGGTACTCTGGAAACACCATATATTTT
CASSPAGYSGNTIYF